This T cell receptor (beta chain) is from a study of CXCR3-negative and CXCR3-positive naive CD8 T cells. Study-level points and caveats: TRB CDR3 hydrophobicity was greater in CXCR3-positive naive cells than in CXCR3-negative naive cells. The study found that naive CXCR3-negative and CXCR3-positive cells shared TRBV-TRBJ usage, while memory cells differed.

To note about this clonotype: The antigen is unknown.

Via 5' RACE with UMI labels, TRB cDNA libraries were prepared. From its re-call of the 5' RACE reads, TCRdb lists each CDR3 protein once, without DNA. Its clone listing holds tens of thousands of distinct CDR3 sequences. Germline V gene data show CDR1 as LGHNT and CDR2 as FRNRAP. The CDR3 totals 15 residues. This clonotype was sampled from a human donor in good health. Some clones in this sample may be carry-over from other donors' samples. The sample was naive CXCR3+ CD8+ T cells from blood. This sample's subset: CD45RO-CCR7+CD27+CD95- naive CD8+ T cells expressing CXCR3 (TNR3+). The chain links TRBV12-5 to TRBJ2-7; TCRdb proposes TRBD1, but this gene call is untestable without DNA. CDR3 in amino acids: CASGSLTGASYEQYF.